This T cell receptor (beta chain) derives from a study of siplizumab effects on memory and regulatory T cells. General study results and limits: Suppression by proliferating Tregs derived from siplizumab cultures was not verified. Naive T cells seemed more diverse than memory cells; they also seemed major alloresponse contributors.

Some clones are missing from TCRdb's copy, which holds only in-frame ones; the method was immunoSEQ multiplex PCR. The data contain more than 95,000 clones, 93% of them singletons. About this clone itself: Antigen specificity is unknown.

Looked up from germline, CDR1 is MDHEN and CDR2 is SYDVKM. Trimming removed 6 bases at V and 6 bases at J, with 18 bases between. This CDR3 contains 15 residues. The receptor was isolated from a human donor in good health. Sample: Tregs sorted from blood. The chain couples TRBV28 to TRBJ1-5, with D tentatively TRBD1 (6 bases). For the CDR3, the DNA is TGTGCCAGCAGGGGGGGGCTACGGCTCGCTCAGCCCCAGCATTTT. Translating gives CASRGGLRLAQPQHF.